A single sample is the source of the 30 T cell receptor beta chains below, sequenced in a study of blood T cell repertoires in COVID-19. Sequencing was performed with immunoSEQ multiplex PCR; in TCRdb, only in-frame clones are kept and a portion is missing. There are 210,000 or so clones in the sample; about 82% occur only once, and more than 9% lies in the top ten. Sequencing input: peripheral blood. Receptor source: an elderly woman with acute or convalescent COVID-19.

The rearrangement joins TRBV7-3 to TRBJ1-1; no reliable D call. The germline V gene encodes CDR1 SGHTA and CDR2 FQGTGA. CDR3 length: 13 amino acids. Between the trimmed V and J ends, which lost 6 bases and 1 base, there was a span of 9 bases. The CDR3 here is CASRTTGNTEAFF. DNA of the CDR3: TGTGCCAGCAGGACCACGGGGAACACTGAAGCTTTCTTT.

V gene TRBV30 combines with J gene TRBJ2-1; tentative D call: TRBD2 (6 bases). This CDR3 contains 13 residues. From germline, CDR1 is GTSNPN and CDR2 SVGIG (reference sequence). V was shortened by 7 bases and J by 0 bases, with 10 bases between the two germline ends. CDR3 sequence: CASRDSSYNEQFF. The CDR3 DNA is TGTGCCTCCCGGGACTCCTCCTACAATGAGCAGTTCTTC.

This clone came up a few times. The gene calls are TRBV7-2 and TRBJ2-3; D not resolved. CDR1 is SGHTA and CDR2 is FQGNSA in the germline V gene. Deletions cut 6 bases from V and 0 bases from J, with 16 bases between. The CDR3 extends over 16 amino acids. CDR3: CASSPIADPSTDTQYF. Written as DNA, the CDR3 is TGTGCCAGCAGTCCCATCGCGGATCCGAGCACAGATACGCAGTATTTT. Full variable domain (remainder filled in from reference TRBV7-2 and TRBJ2-3): GAGVSQSPSNKVTEKGKDVELRCDPISGHTALYWYRQSLGQGLEFLIYFQGNSAPDKSGLPSDRFSAERTGGSVSTLTIQRTQQEDSAVYLCASSPIADPSTDTQYFGPGTRLTVL.

This chain uses TRBV28 with TRBJ2-2; 10 positions match TRBD2. The V and J ends lost 2 bases and 7 bases, in that order; junction bases with no gene match: 7. The CDR3 runs to 16 residues. Germline CDR1 reads MDHEN; CDR2 reads SYDVKM. The CDR3 nucleotides are TGTGCCAGCAGTTTAGTGCTAGCGGGAGTGGGCGGGGAGCTGTTTTTT. The encoded protein is CASSLVLAGVGGELFF.

The chain combines TRBV30 with TRBJ2-5, with a tentative D call TRBD1 (5 bases). Trimming took off 2 bases at V and 5 bases at J, with 12 bases between the two ends. Germline-derived CDR1 and CDR2 are GTSNPN and SVGIG (reference sequence). The CDR3 contains 13 residues. CDR3 bases: TGTGCCTGGAGTCGACAGACTCTGGAGACCCAGTACTTC. Protein sequence: CAWSRQTLETQYF. Looking up the rest from reference TRBV30 and TRBJ2-5 gives the full variable domain: SQTIHQWPATLVQPVGSPLSLECTVEGTSNPNLYWYRQAAGRGLQLLFYSVGIGQISSEVPQNLSASRPQDRQFILSSKKLLLSDSGFYLCAWSRQTLETQYFGPGTRLLVL.

This clone was detected only once. V usage is TRBV28 and J usage is TRBJ2-3; 10 bases match TRBD2. This CDR3 contains 17 residues. Germline V lookup: CDR1 MDHEN, CDR2 SYDVKM. The V gene end was trimmed by 6 bases and the J gene end by 5 bases; junction bases not matched to a gene: 14. The CDR3 sequence: CASRAGGLAGEIDTQYF. DNA of the CDR3: TGTGCCAGCAGGGCCGGAGGTCTAGCGGGAGAGATAGATACGCAGTATTTT.

CDR3 DNA sequence: TGTGCCAGTAGTATAGGGGGGCAGAGTAACTATGGCTACACCTTC. This codes for CASSIGGQSNYGYTF. This chain links TRBV19 with TRBJ1-2, with D possibly being TRBD1 (6 bases). V lost 1 base and J 1 base, leaving 10 bases between the germline ends. The CDR3 sequence is 15 residues long. Germline V gene sequence: CDR1 LNHDA, CDR2 SQIVND (reference sequence).

Remarks on this clone: At one of its ends the junction is not consistent with the germline gene, which may arise from a read error. The chain uses TRBV11-2 and TRBJ1-5, with unresolved D. This CDR3 is built from 12 residues. Germline CDR1 SGHAT, CDR2 FQNNGV. As DNA, the CDR3 is TGTGCCAGCAGCTCGAACAATCAGTCCCAGCATTTT. Translating gives CASSSNNQSQHF.

In the case of this clone: One end of the junction varies from germline; a read error may be responsible. J is TRBJ1-3 and V is TRBV30; TRBD1 matches 9 bases. This CDR3 has 13 residues. Per the germline V gene, CDR1 is GTSNPN and CDR2 is SVGIG (reference sequence). CDR3 amino acids: CAWTGASGNTIYF. In nucleotides, the CDR3 is TGTGCTTGGACAGGGGCCTCTGGAAACACCATATATTTT.

The J gene is TRBJ2-5, the V gene TRBV3-1 (or the pseudogene TRBV3-2); D gene ambiguous. V was clipped by 4 bases and J by 2 bases, with 11 bases between them. CDR1 is LGHDT and CDR2 is YNNKEL in the germline V gene (reference sequence). This CDR3 has 14 residues. The CDR3: CASSPGGWQETQYF. The CDR3 nucleotides are TGTGCCAGCAGCCCCGGCGGCTGGCAAGAGACCCAGTACTTC.

The V call is TRBV7-8, the J call TRBJ2-2; TRBD2 matches 10 bases. Per the germline V gene, CDR1 is SGHVS and CDR2 is FQNEAQ. The CDR3 spans 15 residues. With V trimmed by 6 bases and J by 3 bases, 4 bases remained unmatched. CDR3 region: CASSGLAGDTGELFF. Written as DNA, the CDR3 is TGTGCCAGCAGTGGTCTAGCGGGAGACACCGGGGAGCTGTTTTTT.

The gene calls are TRBV3-1 (or the pseudogene TRBV3-2) and TRBJ1-5; D uncertain. Per germline, CDR1 LGHDT and CDR2 YNNKEL (reference sequence). Trimming cost V 6 bases and J 1 base, with 13 bases left between them. This CDR3 spans 15 amino acids. CDR3 sequence: CASRDYLGSNQPQHF. The CDR3 region has the DNA TGTGCCAGCAGGGATTATTTGGGCAGCAATCAGCCCCAGCATTTT.

DNA for the CDR3: TGTGCCAGCAGACCCGGACAGGGCGCTGAAGCTTTCTTT. This sequence encodes CASRPGQGAEAFF. The rearrangement links TRBV12-3 or TRBV12-4 to TRBJ1-1, with TRBD1 matching 8 bases. Trimming cost V 6 bases and J 6 bases; bases outside gene matches: 6. The CDR3 contains 13 residues.

This rearrangement joins TRBV5-1 to TRBJ2-1; possible D gene TRBD1, 6 bases. CDR3 length: 14 amino acids. The ends were cut back, 3 bases at V and 6 bases at J, with 13 bases in the middle. Germline assignment: CDR1 SGHRS and CDR2 YFSETQ. The CDR3 DNA follows: TGCGCCAGCAGCTCGACGACAGGAGGCAATGAGCAGTTCTTC. It codes for CASSSTTGGNEQFF.

The genes are TRBV19 and TRBJ1-2, with 11 nucleotides matching TRBD1. CDR1 LNHDA and CDR2 SQIVND come from the germline V gene (reference sequence). This CDR3 comprises 14 residues. Trimming cost V 5 bases and J 2 bases; bases outside gene matches: 1. The CDR3, as DNA: TGTGCCAGTAGTGGGACAGGGGGGAACTATGGCTACACCTTC. Its protein product is CASSGTGGNYGYTF.

The chain employs TRBV30 and TRBJ1-2; no firm D call. The V and J ends lost 3 bases and 0 bases respectively, with 17 bases between them. Per the germline V gene, CDR1 is GTSNPN and CDR2 is SVGIG (reference sequence). The CDR3 is 16 residues long. In nucleotides, the CDR3 is TGTGCCTGGAGAACCTCGGTAGTGGTTGCTAACTATGGCTACACCTTC. Protein product: CAWRTSVVVANYGYTF.

This chain connects TRBV3-1 (or the pseudogene TRBV3-2) to TRBJ1-1, with 9 bases identical to TRBD1. J was trimmed by 3 bases and V by 5 bases; bases with no gene match: 7. This CDR3 is 15 amino acids long. CDR1 and CDR2 (germline): LGHDT, YNNKEL (reference sequence). The CDR3 DNA is TGTGCCAGCAGCGCCGGGACAGGGTGGGACACTGAAGCTTTCTTT. This gives the protein CASSAGTGWDTEAFF.

Written as DNA, the CDR3 is TGCGCCAGCAGCTTCACAGGGGGCGACGGTTCACCCCTCCACTTT. Amino acid sequence: CASSFTGGDGSPLHF. The chain has TRBV5-1 and TRBJ1-6, with 9 bases fitting TRBD1. The J segment lost 9 bases and the V segment lost 2 bases, leaving 6 bases of the junction unmatched. Germline CDR1 reads SGHRS; CDR2 reads YFSETQ. The CDR3 is 15 amino acids.

The chain couples TRBV11-3 to TRBJ1-4; D is undetermined. CDR3 length: 13 residues. V was pared by 3 bases and J by 8 bases, with 10 bases between. CDR1 is SGHNT and CDR2 is YENEEA in the germline V gene. The CDR3: CASSFIPGEKLFF. The CDR3 DNA is TGTGCCAGCAGCTTTATACCCGGGGAAAAACTGTTTTTT.

This clone has only a few counts. The rearrangement uses TRBV6-6 and TRBJ2-7; tentative D call: TRBD1 (6 bases). This CDR3 contains 16 residues. Looked up from germline, CDR1 is MNHNY and CDR2 is SVGAGI (reference sequence). V lost 0 bases, J lost 1 base, and 13 bases lay in between. The CDR3 coding sequence is TGTGCCAGCAGTTACTCAGTCGGACAGATTTCCTACGAGCAGTACTTC. Amino acids: CASSYSVGQISYEQYF.

The J gene is TRBJ1-4, the V gene TRBV10-3, with TRBD1 matching 7 bases. Germline CDR1 and CDR2: ENHRY and SYGVKD. CDR3 length equals 12 residues. V lost 11 bases and J lost 8; bases outside the gene matches: 8. CDR3 nucleotide sequence: TGTGCCGCCGGACAGGCGGAAGAAAAACTGTTTTTT. Its protein product is CAAGQAEEKLFF.

This clone was found a few times. The V call is TRBV7-9, the J call TRBJ2-5; 8 bases match TRBD2. The CDR3 loop spans 15 amino acids. V trimming: 7 bases; J trimming: 5 bases; junction bases outside the gene matches: 12. Germline loops: CDR1 SEHNR, CDR2 FQNEAQ (reference sequence). CDR3 sequence: CASTPRVAGTETQYF. DNA for the CDR3: TGTGCCAGCACCCCTCGGGTAGCGGGGACGGAGACCCAGTACTTC. The full variable domain, its missing parts supplied by reference TRBV7-9 and TRBJ2-5, is DTGVSQNPRHKITKRGQNVTFRCDPISEHNRLYWYRQTLGQGPEFLTYFQNEAQLEKSRLLSDRFSAERPKGSFSTLEIQRTEQGDSAMYLCASTPRVAGTETQYFGPGTRLLVL.

This clone was observed a handful of times. The rearrangement uses TRBV5-1 and TRBJ1-4, with a tentative D call TRBD1 (6 bases). Germline lookup yields CDR1 SGHRS and CDR2 YFSETQ. V shed 3 bases and J shed 2 bases, with 11 bases lying between them. This CDR3 is 15 amino acids long. The CDR3 sequence is CASSSSGATNEKLFF. In DNA, the CDR3 is TGCGCCAGCAGCTCGTCAGGGGCCACTAATGAAAAACTGTTTTTT.

The CDR3 DNA is TGCGCCAGCAGCCAGGGGGGGAGCTATAATTCACCCCTCCACTTT. It translates to CASSQGGSYNSPLHF. This sequence joins TRBV4-1 and TRBJ1-6; tentative D call: TRBD1 (5 bases). V was shortened by 3 bases and J by 3 bases, with 9 bases between the two germline ends. This CDR3 has 15 amino acids. Per germline, CDR1 MGHRA and CDR2 YSYEKL.

The V and J genes are TRBV2 and TRBJ2-7, with D tentatively TRBD2 (5 bases). This CDR3 spans 12 amino acids. Germline CDR1 and CDR2: SNHLY and FYNNEI. Trimming removed 9 bases at V and 4 bases at J, with 13 bases between. The CDR3 protein is CASNGLTYEQYF. CDR3 nucleotide sequence: TGTGCCAGTAACGGACTGACTTACGAGCAGTACTTC. Supplemented by reference TRBV2 and TRBJ2-7, the full variable domain reads EPEVTQTPSHQVTQMGQEVILRCVPISNHLYFYWYRQILGQKVEFLVSFYNNEISEKSEIFDDQFSVERPDGSNFTLKIRSTKLEDSAMYFCASNGLTYEQYFGPGTRLTVT.

This chain uses TRBV25-1 with TRBJ2-7; perhaps TRBD2 as D (5 bases). CDR3 length: 13 amino acids. Trimming removed 5 bases at V and 1 base at J, with 9 bases between. Per germline, CDR1 MGHDK and CDR2 SYGVNS. CDR3 coding DNA: TGTGCCAGCAGTTGGACTGTTTCCTACGAGCAGTACTTC. This codes for CASSWTVSYEQYF.

The genes are TRBV5-1 and TRBJ2-7; TRBD2 is a possible D gene (6 bases). Germline V lookup: CDR1 SGHRS, CDR2 YFSETQ. This CDR3 has 15 amino acids. The V end was cut by 0 bases, the J end by 6 bases, with 16 bases between. CDR3 DNA: TGCGCCAGCAGCTTGGGGGCGGGAACCGCGGGCGAGCAGTACTTC. This sequence encodes CASSLGAGTAGEQYF.

V and J are TRBV5-6 and TRBJ1-2; D not resolved. The germline gives CDR1 SGHDT, CDR2 YYEEEE. V was shortened by 0 bases and J by 2 bases, with 8 bases between the two germline ends. CDR3 length equals 14 residues. CDR3 sequence reads: CASSLGYGNYGYTF. The CDR3 bases are TGTGCCAGCAGCTTGGGTTATGGCAACTATGGCTACACCTTC.

This chain's CDR3 is CASSQDLYEQYF. CDR3 sequence (DNA): TGTGCCAGTAGTCAGGATCTCTACGAGCAGTACTTC. The rearrangement joins TRBV19 to TRBJ2-7; D remains unclear. CDR1 and CDR2 (germline): LNHDA, SQIVND (reference sequence). V was shortened by 5 bases and J by 3 bases, with 8 bases between the two germline ends. The CDR3 has 12 amino acids.

V usage is TRBV5-4 and J usage is TRBJ2-3; D may be TRBD1 (6 bases). V lost 2 bases and J lost 2, with 12 bases in between. Per the germline V gene, CDR1 is SGHNT and CDR2 is YYREEE (reference sequence). CDR3 length: 15 amino acids. The CDR3 sequence: CASSFEGDPTDTQYF. CDR3 nucleotides: TGTGCCAGCAGCTTTGAGGGGGACCCCACAGATACGCAGTATTTT.